The T cell receptor (beta chain) under discussion was sequenced for a study of T cell changes during pregnancy in multiple sclerosis. Produced via immunoSEQ multiplex PCR; TCRdb's table is partial and in-frame only. The data hold about 34,000 clones, with over 85% observed a single time. Germline CDR1 reads SGHVS; CDR2 reads FNYEAQ. V shed 3 bases, J shed 5 bases, and the junction held 0 bases outside the gene matches. CDR3 length equals 14 residues. The receptor's source is a female donor with multiple sclerosis, enrolled in a pregnancy study. V usage is TRBV7-6 and J usage is TRBJ1-6; TRBD1 agrees at 8 bases. The specimen was CD8+ T cells from peripheral blood mononuclear cells, collected in the third trimester of pregnancy. The CDR3 spells CASSLGQDNSPLHF. CDR3 DNA sequence: TGTGCCAGCAGCTTGGGACAGGATAATTCACCCCTCCACTTT.